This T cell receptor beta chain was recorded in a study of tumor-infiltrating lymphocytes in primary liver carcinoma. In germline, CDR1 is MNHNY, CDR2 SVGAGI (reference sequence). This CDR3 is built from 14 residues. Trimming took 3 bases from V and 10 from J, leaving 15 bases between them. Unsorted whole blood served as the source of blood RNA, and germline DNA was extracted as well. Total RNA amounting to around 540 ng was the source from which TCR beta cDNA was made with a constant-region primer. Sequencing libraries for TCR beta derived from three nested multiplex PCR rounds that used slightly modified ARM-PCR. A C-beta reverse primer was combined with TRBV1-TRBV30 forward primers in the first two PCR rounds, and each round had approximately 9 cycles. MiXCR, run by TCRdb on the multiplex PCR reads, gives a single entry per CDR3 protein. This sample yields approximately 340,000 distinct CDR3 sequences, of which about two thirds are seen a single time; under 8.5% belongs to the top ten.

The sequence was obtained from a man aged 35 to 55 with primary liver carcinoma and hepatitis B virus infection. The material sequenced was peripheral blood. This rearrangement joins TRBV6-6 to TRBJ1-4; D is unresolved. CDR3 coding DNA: TGTGCCAGCAGTTATTCGGGGTTGGATGGAAAACTGTTTTTT. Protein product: CASSYSGLDGKLFF.